This T cell receptor beta chain is drawn from a study of shared clonotypes between healthy human individuals. Study results and limitations: Limited genetic and exposure-history diversity came from having few donors. Clonotypes which were not shared had lower generation probabilities than clonotypes that all four donors shared.

This clone was observed a single time. The antigen is not known. Germline-derived CDR1 and CDR2 are WNHNN and SYGVQD (reference sequence). The CDR3 sequence is 14 residues long. V lost 6 bases, J lost 2 bases, and 13 bases lay in between. Produced via immunoSEQ multiplex PCR; TCRdb's table is partial and in-frame only. The table includes fewer than 400,000 clones, approximately 79% detected once. This chain joins TRBV10-1 and TRBJ1-1; weak D call: TRBD1 (6 bases). The sequenced sample consisted of memory CD4+ T cells sorted from blood. Subset noted: CD45RA-negative fraction. The sequence was obtained from a man aged 25 to 45 in good health. DNA of the CDR3: TGCGCCAGCAGCCCCGGACAGAGCAACACTGAAGCTTTCTTT. Translated, it gives CASSPGQSNTEAFF.